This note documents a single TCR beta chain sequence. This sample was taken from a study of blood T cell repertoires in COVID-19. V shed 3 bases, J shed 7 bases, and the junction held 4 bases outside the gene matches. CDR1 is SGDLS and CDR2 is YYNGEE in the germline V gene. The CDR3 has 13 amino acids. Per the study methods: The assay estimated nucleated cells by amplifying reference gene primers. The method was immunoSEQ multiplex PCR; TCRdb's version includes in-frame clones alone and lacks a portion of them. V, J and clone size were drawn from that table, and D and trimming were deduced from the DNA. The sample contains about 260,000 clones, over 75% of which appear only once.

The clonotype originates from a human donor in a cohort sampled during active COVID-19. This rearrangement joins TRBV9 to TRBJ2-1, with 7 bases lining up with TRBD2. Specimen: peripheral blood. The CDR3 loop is CASSERLANEQFF. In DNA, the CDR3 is TGTGCCAGCAGCGAGAGACTAGCAAATGAGCAGTTCTTC.